This TCR beta chain is drawn from a study of cytomegalovirus exposure and HLA in healthy donors. Study in general: Previous work identified roughly 120 million unique TCR beta sequences from roughly 180 million T cells. Study conclusions and caveats: Reportedly, cytomegalovirus status was diagnosed with high sensitivity and specificity.

Amplification used 60 Vbeta primers and 13 Jbeta primers. Profiling relied on immunoSEQ multiplex PCR, and the TCRdb table lists in-frame clones only, not all of them. Of approximately 150,000 clones in the sample, 75% to 80% are singletons; the top ten hold roughly 6%. In regard to this clone: Antigen unknown.

The sample was PBMCs. The sequence was collected from a man aged 40-49 years in good health and CMV-seropositive.

This CDR3 is CASRDGAGGFDEQYF. In DNA form, the CDR3 reads TGTGCCAGTAGAGACGGGGCAGGGGGCTTCGACGAGCAGTACTTC. V gene TRBV19 combines with J gene TRBJ2-7, with 8 bases identical to TRBD1. The CDR3 runs to 15 residues. Germline trimming cut 6 bases from V and 5 bases from J; bases unmatched to any gene: 12. From germline, CDR1 is LNHDA and CDR2 SQIVND (reference sequence).